The 22 T cell receptor beta chains reported below all come from one sample, sequenced in a study of immune characteristics of hereditary and idiopathic chronic pancreatitis. Clones were read by immunoSEQ multiplex PCR, and TCRdb kept only the in-frame ones, dropping some. The table records roughly 9,000 clones, roughly 83% of them present only once. Total pancreatectomy with islet autotransplantation was the source of the chronic pancreatitis pancreas tissue. Material: pancreas tissue with idiopathic chronic pancreatitis. The receptors stem from a human donor with chronic pancreatitis.

This clone appeared once. This chain joins TRBV18 and TRBJ1-4; D is perhaps TRBD1 (5 bases). Trimming took 4 bases from V and 4 from J, leaving 13 bases between them. CDR1 and CDR2 (germline): KGHSH, LQKENI. The CDR3 is 15 amino acids. The CDR3 DNA reads TGTGCCAGCTCACTCAACGGCAGGGATAATGAAAAACTGTTTTTT. It yields the protein CASSLNGRDNEKLFF.

V is TRBV11-3 and J is TRBJ1-5; 8 nucleotides agree with TRBD1. V dropped 5 bases and J dropped 6; count of bases not matched to a gene: 21. This CDR3 contains 19 residues. CDR1 is SGHNT and CDR2 is YENEEA in the germline V gene. CDR3 in amino acids: CASSPEGTGDSEGGQPQHF. CDR3 in DNA: TGTGCCAGCAGCCCCGAAGGGACAGGTGATTCCGAAGGTGGTCAGCCCCAGCATTTT.

The rearrangement uses TRBV2 and TRBJ1-2; 8 bases are shared with TRBD1. The ends lost 7 bases at V and 7 bases at J; junction bases unmatched: 8. The CDR3 has 13 residues. Germline-derived CDR1 and CDR2 are SNHLY and FYNNEI. CDR3 sequence: CASTFDRGGGYTF. The CDR3 nucleotides are TGTGCCAGCACTTTCGACAGGGGAGGTGGCTACACCTTC.

This clone has a single count. This chain links TRBV28 with TRBJ1-5; a weak D match, TRBD1 (5 bases). V was clipped by 5 bases and J by 4 bases, with 18 bases between them. This CDR3 spans 16 amino acids. The germline CDR1 and CDR2 sequences are MDHEN and SYDVKM. CDR3 bases: TGTGCCAGCAGTCCGAGTGTGGGAGGGGAAAATCAGCCCCAGCATTTT. Encoded protein: CASSPSVGGENQPQHF.

The J gene is TRBJ2-4, the V gene TRBV21-1; the table's D call TRBD2 went unverified against the DNA. TRBV21-1 is a pseudogene. The CDR3 spans 19 residues. This CDR3 is CASSPRGGRRLLAKNIQYF. In DNA, the CDR3 is TGTGCCAGCAGCCCCCGGGGCGGGAGGAGGTTGTTGGCCAAAAACATTCAGTACTTC.

The chain uses TRBV28 and TRBJ1-6, with TRBD1 as a possible D gene (6 bases). V was clipped by 2 bases and J by 8 bases, with 10 bases between them. Germline assignment: CDR1 MDHEN and CDR2 SYDVKM. CDR3 size: 14 residues. CDR3 sequence (DNA): TGTGCCAGCAGTTTAGTTGGGGGCGATTCACCCCTCCACTTT. Protein: CASSLVGGDSPLHF.

V and J are TRBV5-1 and TRBJ2-3; D is uncertain. Germline-derived CDR1 and CDR2 are SGHRS and YFSETQ. This CDR3 has 13 amino acids. With 3 bases removed from V and 0 bases from J, the gap between germline ends came to 5 bases. The DNA of the CDR3 is TGCGCCAGCAGCTCAGGTAGCACAGATACGCAGTATTTT. Encoded protein: CASSSGSTDTQYF.

V usage is TRBV6-5 and J usage is TRBJ2-1; tentatively, D is TRBD2 (5 bases). CDR1 is MNHEY, CDR2 SVGAGI, per germline. Trimming removed 6 bases at V and 6 bases at J, with 9 bases between. The CDR3 covers 12 residues. The DNA of the CDR3 is TGTGCCAGCAGACGACTACCCAATGAGCAGTTCTTC. This gives the protein CASRRLPNEQFF.

DNA for the CDR3: TGTGCCACCAGCAGAGACCTTGACACGGTGGGGGAAAAACTGTTTTTT. Translation: CATSRDLDTVGEKLFF. The chain combines TRBV15 with TRBJ1-4; D uncertain. The CDR3 length is 16 residues. V was shortened by 0 bases and J by 8 bases, with 16 bases between the two germline ends. CDR1 and CDR2 from the germline V gene are LNHNV and YYDKDF (reference sequence).

The chain has TRBV28 and TRBJ2-4; a possible D gene is TRBD2 (5 bases). The CDR3 covers 17 residues. From germline, CDR1 is MDHEN and CDR2 SYDVKM. Trimming took off 2 bases at V and 0 bases at J, with 14 bases between the two ends. The CDR3 reads CASSLGGFGVAKNIQYF. The CDR3, as DNA: TGTGCCAGCAGTTTAGGAGGTTTTGGAGTAGCCAAAAACATTCAGTACTTC.

The chain links TRBV5-4 to TRBJ2-1, with 8 bases identical to TRBD1. This CDR3 contains 15 residues. In germline, CDR1 is SGHNT, CDR2 YYREEE (reference sequence). Germline trimming cut 0 bases from V and 6 bases from J; bases unmatched to any gene: 5. CDR3 bases: TGTGCCAGCAGCTTGGATTGGACAGGGACCAATGAGCAGTTCTTC. Protein: CASSLDWTGTNEQFF.

This chain uses TRBV7-2 with TRBJ2-3; D uncertain. The CDR3 has 13 amino acids. Trimming took 4 bases from V and 6 from J, leaving 11 bases between them. CDR1 and CDR2 (germline): SGHTA, FQGNSA. The CDR3, as DNA: TGTGCCAGCAGCTCCGTTAACTCGGATACGCAGTATTTT. Encoded protein: CASSSVNSDTQYF. The whole variable domain, filled in from reference TRBV7-2 and TRBJ2-3, reads GAGVSQSPSNKVTEKGKDVELRCDPISGHTALYWYRQSLGQGLEFLIYFQGNSAPDKSGLPSDRFSAERTGGSVSTLTIQRTQQEDSAVYLCASSSVNSDTQYFGPGTRLTVL.

The V and J genes are TRBV5-4 and TRBJ1-1, with D maybe TRBD1 (6 bases). Trimming removed 5 bases from V and 7 bases from J, with 15 bases in between. The CDR3 contains 13 residues. Germline-derived CDR1 and CDR2 are SGHNT and YYREEE (reference sequence). CDR3 DNA: TGTGCCAGCAGTCCGGGGGGGGCAGTTGAAGCTTTCTTT. The encoded protein is CASSPGGAVEAFF.

This clone appeared once. The chain uses TRBV24-1 and TRBJ2-3; 7 nucleotides match TRBD1. Trimming at V came to 7 bases and at J to 4 bases, leaving 1 base not matched to a gene. The CDR3 runs to 12 residues. CDR1 and CDR2 (germline): KGHDR, SFDVKD. CDR3 residues: CATRGGADTQYF. CDR3 coding DNA: TGTGCCACCAGAGGGGGCGCAGATACGCAGTATTTT.

This clone came up a few times. The chain uses TRBV20-1 and TRBJ2-1; D unclear. This CDR3 region has 11 residues. With 0 bases removed from V and 7 bases from J, the gap between germline ends came to 4 bases. Germline V gene sequence: CDR1 DFQATT, CDR2 SNEGSKA (reference sequence). The CDR3 DNA follows: TGCAGTGCTAGAGATCCAAATGAGCAGTTCTTC. Amino acid sequence: CSARDPNEQFF.

V usage is TRBV18 and J usage is TRBJ1-1; D not resolved. The CDR3 is 16 amino acids. With 0 bases removed from V and 0 bases from J, the gap between germline ends came to 11 bases. Germline lookup yields CDR1 KGHSH and CDR2 LQKENI. The CDR3 loop reads CASSPPWKRMNTEAFF. The CDR3 DNA follows: TGTGCCAGCTCACCACCGTGGAAACGTATGAACACTGAAGCTTTCTTT.

The count of this clone is one. The rearrangement uses TRBV4-3 and TRBJ2-5; 8 bases line up with TRBD1. CDR3 length: 17 amino acids. Germline CDR1 reads LGHNA; CDR2 reads YSLEER. V trimming: 4 bases; J trimming: 3 bases; junction bases outside the gene matches: 13. CDR3: CASSPPCAQGVEETQYF. CDR3 bases: TGCGCCAGCAGCCCGCCCTGCGCACAGGGGGTGGAAGAGACCCAGTACTTC.

The chain has TRBV3-1 (or the pseudogene TRBV3-2) and TRBJ1-4, with no clear D. The CDR3 has 16 amino acids. The V gene lost 1 base and the J gene lost 3 bases, with 12 bases spanning the gap. In germline, CDR1 is LGHDT, CDR2 YNNKEL (reference sequence). The CDR3 sequence is CASSQVSGSANEKLFF. CDR3 DNA: TGTGCCAGCAGCCAAGTATCCGGGTCGGCTAATGAAAAACTGTTTTTT.

V usage is TRBV7-9 and J usage is TRBJ1-1; no reliable D call. The CDR3 totals 14 residues. Germline values: CDR1 SEHNR, CDR2 FQNEAQ (reference sequence). V was pared by 5 bases and J by 3 bases, with 13 bases between. The CDR3 reads CASSPPGPHTEAFF. The CDR3 DNA reads as TGTGCCAGCAGCCCCCCCGGGCCCCACACTGAAGCTTTCTTT.

The V gene is TRBV7-6, the J gene TRBJ1-6; D is unresolved. Trimming removed 9 bases from V and 7 bases from J, with 16 bases in between. CDR1 is SGHVS, CDR2 FNYEAQ, per germline. The CDR3 is made up of 14 amino acids. The CDR3 spells CASHSGLQNSPLHF. The CDR3 region has the DNA TGTGCCAGTCATTCCGGCCTTCAAAATTCACCCCTCCACTTT.

J is TRBJ2-3 and V is TRBV2; D perhaps matches TRBD1 (5 bases). V was cut by 5 bases and J by 4 bases, with 10 bases left in between. The CDR3 is 13 residues long. Germline CDR1 SNHLY, CDR2 FYNNEI. The CDR3 nucleotides read TGTGCCAGCAGTTCAGGGTCTCCAGATACGCAGTATTTT. Translating gives CASSSGSPDTQYF.

The V and J genes are TRBV18 and TRBJ2-7; perhaps TRBD1 as D (6 bases). Trimming took off 1 base at V and 0 bases at J, with 10 bases between the two ends. The CDR3 length is 15 residues. Germline CDR1 KGHSH, CDR2 LQKENI. The CDR3: CASSPQGQSSYEQYV. Here the CDR3 DNA reads TGTGCCAGCTCACCACAGGGACAAAGCTCCTACGAGCAGTACGTC.